The 3 T cell receptor beta chains below all came from one sample that was sequenced in a study of cytomegalovirus exposure and HLA in healthy donors. Use of 60 Vbeta and 13 Jbeta primers characterized the PCR. The protocol was immunoSEQ multiplex PCR, while the TCRdb copy is restricted to in-frame clones and leaves out a portion. The sample lists 150,000 or so clones, roughly three quarters occurring once. Source material: PBMCs. The origin of the receptors is a man between 25 and 39 years old in good health and CMV-seropositive.

The rearrangement uses TRBV7-2 and TRBJ2-7; TRBD1 aligns across 8 bases. V lost 2 bases and J lost 5; bases outside the gene matches: 2. CDR3 length: 13 amino acids. Germline CDR1 is SGHTA and CDR2 is FQGNSA. The CDR3 spells CASSLNRGNEQYF. The CDR3 DNA reads TGTGCCAGCAGCTTAAACAGGGGGAACGAGCAGTACTTC.

J is TRBJ2-7 and V is TRBV7-8, with a weak D call TRBD2 (6 bases). V lost 1 base and J 3 bases, leaving 7 bases between the germline ends. CDR1 is SGHVS and CDR2 is FQNEAQ in the germline V gene. This CDR3 comprises 13 residues. For the CDR3, the DNA is TGTGCCAGCAGCTTAGACGGGGGCTACGAGCAGTACTTC. The encoded protein is CASSLDGGYEQYF.

The chain carries TRBV7-8 and TRBJ2-1; 13 bases are shared with TRBD2. This CDR3 has 17 amino acids. The V gene's germline CDR1 is SGHVS and CDR2 FQNEAQ. V lost 3 bases to trimming and J lost 2 bases; unmatched junction nucleotides: 4. The CDR3 loop is CASSFRGTSGTYNEQFF. In DNA form, the CDR3 reads TGTGCCAGCAGCTTTAGAGGGACTAGCGGGACCTACAATGAGCAGTTCTTC.